These 30 T cell receptor beta chains were all obtained from the same sample, sequenced in a study of identical twins (dated by TCRdb to about 2016). Receptor amplification or capture employed 5' RACE. The sample was run on an Illumina HiSeq 2000. Using fastp trimming at Q25 and MiXCR clonotype assembly, TCRdb reanalyzed the public sequencing data and kept in-frame beta chains. Rows with one shared CDR3 protein collapse into an entry with the most common genes and DNA. The sample yields approximately 1.8 million distinct CDR3 sequences; 25% to 35% were counted once. The ten largest clones capture 0.25% to 0.3% of the sample. The specimen was cord blood. These receptors all come from a newborn girl in good health.

The V call is TRBV3-1, the J call TRBJ1-6; 8 positions agree with TRBD1. V shed 0 bases and J 10 bases; nucleotides not matched to a gene: 8. Germline V lookup: CDR1 LGHDT, CDR2 YNNKEL (reference sequence). The CDR3 sequence is 16 residues long. CDR3 protein: CASSQEAGGAWSPLHF. The DNA for the CDR3 is TGTGCCAGCAGCCAAGAGGCAGGGGGCGCCTGGTCACCCCTCCACTTT.

This chain uses TRBV7-2 with TRBJ1-1, with a tentative D call TRBD1 (5 bases). In germline, CDR1 is SGHTA, CDR2 FQGNSA. V was pared by 4 bases and J by 0 bases, with 12 bases between. The CDR3 extends over 15 amino acids. CDR3 amino acids: CASSSQVGVNTEAFF. CDR3 bases: TGTGCCAGCAGCTCCCAGGTGGGGGTGAACACTGAAGCTTTCTTT.

The chain joins TRBV11-2 to TRBJ1-2, with D possibly matching TRBD1 (5 bases). Germline CDR1 SGHAT, CDR2 FQNNGV. The V gene lost 0 bases and the J gene lost 6 bases, with 14 bases spanning the gap. This CDR3 has 15 amino acids. CDR3 sequence: CASSLDWGGGNGYTF. CDR3 bases: TGTGCCAGCAGCTTAGATTGGGGCGGAGGCAATGGCTACACCTTC.

The rearrangement links TRBV29-1 to TRBJ2-7, with D possibly being TRBD1 or TRBD2 (5 bases each). CDR1 and CDR2 (germline): SQVTM, ANQGSEA. This CDR3 contains 13 residues. V dropped 5 bases and J dropped 5 bases, with 16 bases sitting between them. CDR3 sequence: CSVPGLLVHEQYF. In DNA form, the CDR3 reads TGCAGCGTTCCGGGGCTTTTGGTTCACGAGCAGTACTTC.

This clonotype has only a few counts. The genes are TRBV27 and TRBJ2-7, with D tentatively TRBD2 (5 bases). V was clipped by 2 bases and J by 4 bases, with 21 bases between them. The length of the CDR3 is 17 residues. Per germline, CDR1 MNHEY and CDR2 SMNVEV (reference sequence). The CDR3 reads CASSLRWGVLVRYEQYF. In DNA, the CDR3 is TGTGCCAGCAGTTTAAGGTGGGGAGTTCTAGTACGGTACGAGCAGTACTTC.

This clonotype was counted at least ten times. The chain recombines TRBV27 with TRBJ1-2; D is unclear. Trimming took 1 base from V and 3 from J, leaving 6 bases between them. Germline CDR1 MNHEY, CDR2 SMNVEV (reference sequence). The CDR3 is 13 amino acids. CDR3 residues: CASSLWGDYGYTF. CDR3 nucleotide sequence: TGTGCCAGCAGTTTATGGGGAGACTATGGCTACACCTTC.

The chain links TRBV4-1 to TRBJ1-1; perhaps TRBD1 as D (5 bases). Per germline, CDR1 MGHRA and CDR2 YSYEKL. V was clipped by 0 bases and J by 9 bases, with 8 bases between them. The CDR3 covers 12 residues. CDR3 coding DNA: TGCGCCAGCAGCCAAGATCACAGGCAAGCTTTCTTT. As protein: CASSQDHRQAFF.

The chain employs TRBV6-1 and TRBJ2-7; 8 nucleotides agree with TRBD1. The germline gives CDR1 MNHNS, CDR2 SASEGT. The CDR3 sequence is 14 residues long. Losses at the gene ends were 6 bases for V and 7 bases for J; bases not matched to a gene: 11. The CDR3 protein is CASRGDRPDNEQYF. CDR3 sequence (DNA): TGTGCCAGCAGGGGGGACAGGCCGGACAATGAGCAGTACTTC.

Only a few counts were recorded for this clonotype. The chain carries TRBV12-3 or TRBV12-4 and TRBJ2-7, with D perhaps TRBD1 (5 bases). The CDR3 extends over 13 amino acids. Trimming took off 6 bases at V and 7 bases at J, with 16 bases between the two ends. DNA for the CDR3: TGTGCCAGCAGCCGCAATACAGGTCGGGAGCAGTACTTC. Residues: CASSRNTGREQYF.

This clonotype was detected only a few times. This chain joins TRBV29-1 and TRBJ2-5; 11 nucleotides match TRBD2. The J segment lost 5 bases and the V segment lost 6 bases, leaving 14 bases of the junction unmatched. CDR1 SQVTM and CDR2 ANQGSEA come from the germline V gene. The CDR3 consists of 16 residues. The CDR3 nucleotides read TGCAGCGTGTCGATACCTCTAGCGGGAGGAAGCGAGACCCAGTACTTC. It codes for CSVSIPLAGGSETQYF.

Of note for this clonotype: Since the CDR3 does not end with the conserved phenylalanine or tryptophan, this likely comes from a read error. The V gene is TRBV10-3, the J gene TRBJ2-1; 7 nucleotides agree with TRBD2. Germline V CDR1 and CDR2: ENHRY, SYGVKD. The CDR3 runs to 15 residues. The V segment lost 7 bases and the J segment 0 bases; nucleotides outside the gene matches: 6. CDR3 sequence reads: CAITDGGSSYNEQFL. DNA for the CDR3: TGTGCCATCACCGACGGCGGGAGCTCCTACAATGAGCAGTTCTTA.

The sample holds a few counts of this clonotype. The rearrangement links TRBV20-1 to TRBJ1-1; D is undetermined. Germline CDR1 DFQATT, CDR2 SNEGSKA (reference sequence). The V gene lost 7 bases and the J gene lost 9 bases, with 12 bases spanning the gap. The CDR3 runs to 10 residues. In DNA, the CDR3 is TGCAGTGATCTTCAGATGAAAGCTTTCTTT. Protein product: CSDLQMKAFF.

This clonotype came up a few times. The rearrangement uses TRBV28 and TRBJ2-5; TRBD2 matches at 10 bases. The germline CDR1 and CDR2 sequences are MDHEN and SYDVKM. This CDR3 is built from 16 residues. Germline trimming cut 0 bases from V and 4 bases from J; bases unmatched to any gene: 5. The CDR3 reads CASSLWLAGEGETQYF. CDR3 sequence (DNA): TGTGCCAGCAGTTTATGGCTAGCGGGAGAAGGAGAGACCCAGTACTTC.

This clonotype was observed many times. The gene calls are TRBV10-3 and TRBJ2-5; D call uncertain. V was shortened by 8 bases and J by 5 bases, with 6 bases between the two germline ends. This CDR3 is 10 amino acids long. The germline CDR1 and CDR2 sequences are ENHRY and SYGVKD. CDR3 residues: CAIGGETQYF. DNA of the CDR3: TGTGCCATCGGTGGCGAGACCCAGTACTTC.

This clonotype showed up just a few times. The CDR3 region is CASSKLRFNYVYTF. CDR3 coding DNA: TGTGCCAGCAGCAAACTGCGGTTTAACTATGTCTACACCTTC. The J gene is TRBJ1-2, the V gene TRBV21-1. TRBV21-1 is a documented pseudogene. This CDR3 has 14 residues.

V and J are TRBV6-1 and TRBJ2-5, with unresolved D. The CDR3 length is 14 residues. Germline CDR1 reads MNHNS; CDR2 reads SASEGT. V was pared by 3 bases and J by 5 bases, with 13 bases between. CDR3 region: CASSEAALFETQYF. DNA for the CDR3: TGTGCCAGCAGTGAGGCGGCACTCTTTGAGACCCAGTACTTC.

This clonotype was picked up a small number of times. V usage is TRBV20-1 and J usage is TRBJ2-5; TRBD2 matches at 12 bases. Looked up from germline, CDR1 is DFQATT and CDR2 is SNEGSKA (reference sequence). This CDR3 contains 14 residues. J lost 12 bases, V lost 0 bases, and 8 bases had no gene match. This chain's CDR3 is CSARDIRLAGAEYF. CDR3 coding DNA: TGCAGTGCTAGAGATATCCGACTAGCGGGAGCTGAGTACTTC.

Comment on this clonotype: A read error may produce the germline difference seen at one junction end. The CDR3 DNA follows: TGTGCCAGCAATTGGGGACTAATTTCCTACAATGAGCAGGTCTTC. As protein: CASNWGLISYNEQVF. The rearrangement links TRBV7-2 to TRBJ2-1; 7 nucleotides line up with TRBD2. The germline V gene encodes CDR1 SGHTA and CDR2 FQGNSA. CDR3 length: 15 amino acids.

This chain links TRBV6-1 with TRBJ1-2, with 10 bases that match TRBD1. The germline V gene encodes CDR1 MNHNS and CDR2 SASEGT. The CDR3 loop spans 12 amino acids. CDR3 residues: CAYRTGGYGYTF. Here the CDR3 DNA reads TGTGCTTACCGGACAGGGGGTTATGGCTACACCTTC.

The V and J genes are TRBV7-6 and TRBJ2-1; D unclear. In germline, CDR1 is SGHVS, CDR2 FNYEAQ. The CDR3 length is 15 residues. V lost 5 bases and J 2 bases, leaving 13 bases between the germline ends. The CDR3 sequence is CASSHQIGPYNEQFF. The CDR3 nucleotides are TGTGCCAGCAGCCACCAGATTGGGCCCTACAATGAGCAGTTCTTC.

This clonotype appeared a single time. CDR3 sequence reads: CSAPDRGLGETQYF. CDR3 nucleotide sequence: TGCAGTGCCCCCGACAGGGGGCTAGGGGAGACCCAGTACTTC. V and J are TRBV20-1 and TRBJ2-5; 10 nucleotides match TRBD1. This CDR3 has 14 amino acids. In germline, CDR1 is DFQATT, CDR2 SNEGSKA (reference sequence). Germline trimming cut 6 bases from V and 5 bases from J; bases unmatched to any gene: 9.

The genes are TRBV10-1 and TRBJ2-5, with TRBD2 matching 11 bases. J gave up 11 bases and V 5 bases, and 13 bases lay outside the gene matches. The V gene's germline CDR1 is WNHNN and CDR2 SYGVQD (reference sequence). The CDR3 is 15 residues long. CDR3 protein: CASSNSGGENNEQYF. CDR3 in DNA: TGCGCCAGCAGTAATAGCGGGGGGGAAAACAATGAGCAGTACTTC.

V usage is TRBV7-2 and J usage is TRBJ2-1; D unclear. Germline V gene lookup returns CDR1 SGHTA and CDR2 FQGNSA. V was pared by 2 bases and J by 0 bases, with 20 bases between. The CDR3 extends over 19 amino acids. The CDR3 sequence is CASSLKFAVGFSSYNEQFF. In nucleotides, the CDR3 is TGTGCCAGCAGCTTAAAATTCGCGGTCGGTTTTAGCTCCTACAATGAGCAGTTCTTC.

This clonotype was seen a few times. The V gene is TRBV12-3 or TRBV12-4, the J gene TRBJ2-7; 8 nucleotides agree with TRBD1. The CDR3 is made up of 15 amino acids. The ends lost 4 bases at V and 2 bases at J; junction bases unmatched: 7. DNA of the CDR3: TGTGCCAGCAGTTCTGGACAGGGCGCAACCTACGAGCAGTACTTC. Its translation is CASSSGQGATYEQYF.

This clonotype occurred a few times. The chain is built from TRBV21-1 and TRBJ1-6; TRBD1 was called by the table and not checked on the DNA. TRBV21-1 constitutes a pseudogene. CDR3 length: 16 residues. In nucleotides, the CDR3 is TGTGCCAGCAGCTCCCTCCTTGGGACAGATAATTCACCCCTCCACTTT. Translation: CASSSLLGTDNSPLHF.

With regard to this clonotype: A much larger clone differs by one base, so this may be a read error. The rearrangement joins TRBV24-1 to TRBJ2-1, with D unclear. This CDR3 has 13 amino acids. From germline, CDR1 is KGHDR and CDR2 SFDVKD. CDR3 residues: CATSDLHNNERFF. As DNA, the CDR3 is TGTGCCACCAGTGATTTGCACAACAATGAGCGGTTCTTC.

The chain has TRBV5-1 and TRBJ2-7, with 8 nucleotides matching TRBD2. Trimming at V came to 6 bases and at J to 3 bases, leaving 8 bases not matched to a gene. This CDR3 has 14 amino acids. Germline V gene data show CDR1 as SGHRS and CDR2 as YFSETQ. CDR3: CASTRGGANYEQYF. The CDR3 DNA reads TGCGCCAGCACCCGGGGGGGCGCAAACTACGAGCAGTACTTC.

The CDR3 loop reads CASSLNRDRYTDTQYF. The CDR3 bases are TGTGCCAGCAGCTTAAACCGGGACAGGTACACAGATACGCAGTATTTT. This chain connects TRBV7-9 to TRBJ2-3, with TRBD1 matching 8 bases. V trimming: 2 bases; J trimming: 2 bases; junction bases outside the gene matches: 6. The CDR3 contains 16 residues. Germline V gives CDR1 SEHNR, CDR2 FQNEAQ (reference sequence).

The sample holds a few counts of this clonotype. The chain carries TRBV2 and TRBJ2-3, with TRBD2 matching 8 bases. There are 14 residues in the CDR3. Unmatched junction bases numbered 6, after V lost 6 bases and J lost 4 bases. Germline CDR1 and CDR2: SNHLY and FYNNEI. This chain's CDR3 is CASRKAGVADTQYF. CDR3 nucleotide sequence: TGTGCCAGCAGAAAAGCGGGAGTAGCAGATACGCAGTATTTT. The whole variable domain, filled in from reference TRBV2 and TRBJ2-3, reads EPEVTQTPSHQVTQMGQEVILRCVPISNHLYFYWYRQILGQKVEFLVSFYNNEISEKSEIFDDQFSVERPDGSNFTLKIRSTKLEDSAMYFCASRKAGVADTQYFGPGTRLTVL.

The V call is TRBV12-3 or TRBV12-4, the J call TRBJ1-1; D is uncertain. The CDR3 contains 16 residues. V was shortened by 2 bases and J by 0 bases, with 13 bases between the two germline ends. The CDR3 is CASSLIFRGLNTEAFF. CDR3 sequence (DNA): TGTGCCAGCAGTTTAATATTTCGAGGTTTGAACACTGAAGCTTTCTTT.